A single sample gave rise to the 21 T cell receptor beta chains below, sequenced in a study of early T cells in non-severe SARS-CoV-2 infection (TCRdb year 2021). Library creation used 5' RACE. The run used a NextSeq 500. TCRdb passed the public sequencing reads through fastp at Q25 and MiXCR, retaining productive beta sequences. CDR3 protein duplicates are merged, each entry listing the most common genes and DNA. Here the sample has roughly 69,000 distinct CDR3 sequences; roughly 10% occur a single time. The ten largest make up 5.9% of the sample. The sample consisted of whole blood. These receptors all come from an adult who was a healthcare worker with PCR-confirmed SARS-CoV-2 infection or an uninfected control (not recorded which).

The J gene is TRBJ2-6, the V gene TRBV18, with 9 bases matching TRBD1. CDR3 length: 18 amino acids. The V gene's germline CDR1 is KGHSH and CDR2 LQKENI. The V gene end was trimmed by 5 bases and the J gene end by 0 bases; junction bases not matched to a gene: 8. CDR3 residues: CASSMGQGAVSGANVLTF. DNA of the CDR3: TGTGCCAGCTCAATGGGACAGGGAGCCGTCTCTGGGGCCAACGTCCTGACTTTC.

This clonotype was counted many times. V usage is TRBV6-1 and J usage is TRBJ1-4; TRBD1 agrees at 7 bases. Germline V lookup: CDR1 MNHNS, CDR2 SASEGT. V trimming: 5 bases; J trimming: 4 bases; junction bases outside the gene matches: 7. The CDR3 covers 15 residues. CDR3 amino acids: CASSPTGRNNEKLFF. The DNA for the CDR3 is TGTGCCAGCAGTCCGACAGGGCGGAATAATGAAAAACTGTTTTTT.

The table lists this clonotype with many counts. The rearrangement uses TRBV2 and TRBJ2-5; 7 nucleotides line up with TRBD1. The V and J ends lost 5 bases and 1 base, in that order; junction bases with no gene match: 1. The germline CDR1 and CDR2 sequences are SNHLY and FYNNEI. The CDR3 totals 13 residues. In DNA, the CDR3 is TGTGCCAGCAGTCGGGACAGCCAAGAGACCCAGTACTTC. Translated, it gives CASSRDSQETQYF.

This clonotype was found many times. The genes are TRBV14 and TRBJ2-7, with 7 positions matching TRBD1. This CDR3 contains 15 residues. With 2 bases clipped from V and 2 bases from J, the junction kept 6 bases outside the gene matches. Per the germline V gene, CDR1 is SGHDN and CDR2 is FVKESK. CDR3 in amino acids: CASSQNRGSAYEQYF. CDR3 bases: TGTGCCAGCAGCCAAAACAGGGGTAGCGCCTACGAGCAGTACTTC.

The CDR3 sequence is CSARDPGQLNEKLFF. As DNA, the CDR3 is TGCAGTGCTAGAGACCCGGGACAGCTTAATGAAAAACTGTTTTTT. The gene calls are TRBV20-1 and TRBJ1-4; 7 bases align to TRBD1. V dropped 0 bases and J dropped 4; count of bases not matched to a gene: 5. CDR3 length: 15 residues. Germline V gene lookup returns CDR1 DFQATT and CDR2 SNEGSKA (reference sequence).

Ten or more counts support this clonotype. This chain's CDR3 is CAWARQATEAFF. The CDR3 nucleotides read TGTGCCTGGGCTAGACAGGCCACTGAAGCTTTCTTT. This sequence joins TRBV30 and TRBJ1-1, with TRBD1 as a possible D gene (6 bases). Between the trimmed V and J ends, which lost 5 bases and 4 bases, there was a span of 11 bases. Germline CDR1 GTSNPN, CDR2 SVGIG (reference sequence). The CDR3 sequence is 12 residues long. Full variable domain (remainder filled in from reference TRBV30 and TRBJ1-1): SQTIHQWPATLVQPVGSPLSLECTVEGTSNPNLYWYRQAAGRGLQLLFYSVGIGQISSEVPQNLSASRPQDRQFILSSKKLLLSDSGFYLCAWARQATEAFFGQGTRLTVV.

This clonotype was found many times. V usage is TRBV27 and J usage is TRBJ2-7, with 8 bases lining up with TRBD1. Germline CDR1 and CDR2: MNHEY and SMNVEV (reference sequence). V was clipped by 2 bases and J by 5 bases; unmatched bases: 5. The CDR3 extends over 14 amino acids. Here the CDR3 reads CASSLRDRTNEQYF. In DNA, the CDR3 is TGTGCCAGCAGTTTACGGGACAGGACGAACGAGCAGTACTTC.

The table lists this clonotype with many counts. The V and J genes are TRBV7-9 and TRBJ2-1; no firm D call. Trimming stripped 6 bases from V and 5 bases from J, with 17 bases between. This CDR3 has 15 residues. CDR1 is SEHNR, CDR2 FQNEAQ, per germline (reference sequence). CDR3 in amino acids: CASSPRTIINNEQFF. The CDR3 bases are TGTGCCAGCAGTCCCCGGACCATAATAAACAATGAGCAGTTCTTC. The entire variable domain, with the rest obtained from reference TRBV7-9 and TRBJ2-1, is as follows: DTGVSQNPRHKITKRGQNVTFRCDPISEHNRLYWYRQTLGQGPEFLTYFQNEAQLEKSRLLSDRFSAERPKGSFSTLEIQRTEQGDSAMYLCASSPRTIINNEQFFGPGTRLTVL.

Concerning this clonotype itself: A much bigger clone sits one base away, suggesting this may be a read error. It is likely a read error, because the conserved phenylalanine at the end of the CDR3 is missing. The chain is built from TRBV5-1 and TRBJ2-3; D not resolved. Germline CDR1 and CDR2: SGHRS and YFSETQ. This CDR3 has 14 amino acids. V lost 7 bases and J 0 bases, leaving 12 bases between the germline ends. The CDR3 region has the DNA TGCGCCAGCTACACTGATCCTAGCACAGATACGCAGTATCTT. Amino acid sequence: CASYTDPSTDTQYL.

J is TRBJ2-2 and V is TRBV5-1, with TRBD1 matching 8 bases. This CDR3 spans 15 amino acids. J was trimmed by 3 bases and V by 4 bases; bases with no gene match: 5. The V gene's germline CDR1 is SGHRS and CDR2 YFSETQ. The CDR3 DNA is TGCGCCAGCAGCCGCCTGGGACAGGACACCGGGGAGCTGTTTTTT. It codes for CASSRLGQDTGELFF.

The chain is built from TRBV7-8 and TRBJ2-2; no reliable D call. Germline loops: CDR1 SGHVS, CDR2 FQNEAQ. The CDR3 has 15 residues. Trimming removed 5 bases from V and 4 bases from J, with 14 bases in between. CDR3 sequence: CASSLLPLGTGELFF. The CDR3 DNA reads TGTGCCAGCAGCCTTTTGCCCTTAGGCACCGGGGAGCTGTTTTTT.

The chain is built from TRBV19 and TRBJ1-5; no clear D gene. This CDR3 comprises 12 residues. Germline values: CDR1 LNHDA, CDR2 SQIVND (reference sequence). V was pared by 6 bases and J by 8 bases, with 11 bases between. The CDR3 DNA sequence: TGTGCCAGTAGGGACGGGGTAGAGCCCCAGCATTTT. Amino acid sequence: CASRDGVEPQHF.

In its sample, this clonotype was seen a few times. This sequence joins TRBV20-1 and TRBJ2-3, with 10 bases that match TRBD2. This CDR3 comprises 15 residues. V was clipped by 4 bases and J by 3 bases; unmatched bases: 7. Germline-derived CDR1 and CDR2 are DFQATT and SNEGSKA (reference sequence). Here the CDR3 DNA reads TGCAGTGCTATGGCCAGCGGGGGGGCGACAGATACGCAGTATTTT. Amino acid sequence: CSAMASGGATDTQYF.

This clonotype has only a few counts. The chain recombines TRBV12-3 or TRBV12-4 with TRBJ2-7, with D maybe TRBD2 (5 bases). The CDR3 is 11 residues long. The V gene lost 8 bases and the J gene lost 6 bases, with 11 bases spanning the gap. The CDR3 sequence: CASSARGEQYF. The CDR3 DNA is TGTGCCAGCTCTGCCCGGGGCGAGCAGTACTTC.

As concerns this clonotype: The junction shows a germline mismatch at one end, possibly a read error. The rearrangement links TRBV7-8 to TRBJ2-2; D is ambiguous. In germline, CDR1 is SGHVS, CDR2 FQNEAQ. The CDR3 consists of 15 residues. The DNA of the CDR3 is TGTGCCAGCATCTTAGGCAACACGGGCACCGGGGAGCTGTTTTTT. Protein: CASILGNTGTGELFF.

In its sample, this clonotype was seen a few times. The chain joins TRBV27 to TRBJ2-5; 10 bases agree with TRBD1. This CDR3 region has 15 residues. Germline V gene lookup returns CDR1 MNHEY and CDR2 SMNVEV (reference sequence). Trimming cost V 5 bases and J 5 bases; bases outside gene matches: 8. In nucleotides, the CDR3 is TGTGCCAGCAGTCCCCTGACAGGGGGCGTGGAGACCCAGTACTTC. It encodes CASSPLTGGVETQYF.

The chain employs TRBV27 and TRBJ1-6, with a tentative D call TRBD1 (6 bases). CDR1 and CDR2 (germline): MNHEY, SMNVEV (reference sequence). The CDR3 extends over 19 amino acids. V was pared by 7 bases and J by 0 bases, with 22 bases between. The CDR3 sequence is CASTPSGGQQISYNSPLHF. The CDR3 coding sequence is TGTGCCAGCACCCCATCCGGCGGACAGCAGATCTCCTATAATTCACCCCTCCACTTT.

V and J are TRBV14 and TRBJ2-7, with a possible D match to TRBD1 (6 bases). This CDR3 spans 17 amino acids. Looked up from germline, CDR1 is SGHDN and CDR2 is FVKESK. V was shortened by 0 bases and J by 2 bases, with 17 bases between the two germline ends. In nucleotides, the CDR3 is TGTGCCAGCAGCCAAGATACCCAAGAGACAGGCACCTACGAGCAGTACTTC. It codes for CASSQDTQETGTYEQYF. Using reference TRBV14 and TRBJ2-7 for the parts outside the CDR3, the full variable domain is EAGVTQFPSHSVIEKGQTVTLRCDPISGHDNLYWYRRVMGKEIKFLLHFVKESKQDESGMPNNRFLAERTGGTYSTLKVQPAELEDSGVYFCASSQDTQETGTYEQYFGPGTRLTVT.

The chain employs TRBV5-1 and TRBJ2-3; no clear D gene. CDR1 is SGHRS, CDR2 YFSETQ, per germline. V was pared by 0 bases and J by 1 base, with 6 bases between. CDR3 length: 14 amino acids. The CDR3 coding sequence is TGCGCCAGCAGCTTGGGATCTGGCACAGATACGCAGTATTTT. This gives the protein CASSLGSGTDTQYF. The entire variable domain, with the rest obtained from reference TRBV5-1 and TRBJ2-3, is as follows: KAGVTQTPRYLIKTRGQQVTLSCSPISGHRSVSWYQQTPGQGLQFLFEYFSETQRNKGNFPGRFSGRQFSNSRSEMNVSTLELGDSALYLCASSLGSGTDTQYFGPGTRLTVL.

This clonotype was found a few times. CDR3 in amino acids: CASSPGDSGRKKFF. The CDR3 DNA reads TGTGCCAGCAGCCCCGGGGATAGCGGGAGAAAGAAGTTCTTC. The chain carries TRBV7-2 and TRBJ2-1, with TRBD2 matching 9 bases. V was pared by 5 bases and J by 14 bases, with 13 bases of the junction left unmatched. This CDR3 is built from 14 residues. Germline loops: CDR1 SGHTA, CDR2 FQGNSA.

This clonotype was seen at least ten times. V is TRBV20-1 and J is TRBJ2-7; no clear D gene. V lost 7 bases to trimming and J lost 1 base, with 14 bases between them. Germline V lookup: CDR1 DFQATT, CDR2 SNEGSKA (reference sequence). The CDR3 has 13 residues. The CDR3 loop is CSGSSATSYEQYF. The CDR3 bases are TGCAGTGGGTCGTCAGCGACGTCCTACGAGCAGTACTTC.